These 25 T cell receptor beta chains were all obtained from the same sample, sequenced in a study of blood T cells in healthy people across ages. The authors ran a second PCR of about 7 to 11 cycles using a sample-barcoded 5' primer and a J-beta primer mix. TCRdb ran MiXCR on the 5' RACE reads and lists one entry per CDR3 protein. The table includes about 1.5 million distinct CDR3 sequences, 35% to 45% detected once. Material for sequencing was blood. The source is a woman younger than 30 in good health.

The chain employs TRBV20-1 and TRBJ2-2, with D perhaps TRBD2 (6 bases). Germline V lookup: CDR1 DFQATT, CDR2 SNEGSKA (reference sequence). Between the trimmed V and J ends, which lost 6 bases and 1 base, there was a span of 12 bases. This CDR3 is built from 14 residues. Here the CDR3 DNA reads TGCAGTGCCATTAGCGGATTGAACACCGGGGAGCTGTTTTTT. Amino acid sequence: CSAISGLNTGELFF.

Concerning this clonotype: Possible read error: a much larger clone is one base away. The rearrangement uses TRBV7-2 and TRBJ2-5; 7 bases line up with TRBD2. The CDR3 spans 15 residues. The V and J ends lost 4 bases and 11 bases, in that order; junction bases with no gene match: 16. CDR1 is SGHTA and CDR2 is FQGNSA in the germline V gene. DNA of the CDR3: TGTGCCAGCAGCTATCTAGCGGTGAACTACAATGAGCAGTACTTC. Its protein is CASSYLAVNYNEQYF.

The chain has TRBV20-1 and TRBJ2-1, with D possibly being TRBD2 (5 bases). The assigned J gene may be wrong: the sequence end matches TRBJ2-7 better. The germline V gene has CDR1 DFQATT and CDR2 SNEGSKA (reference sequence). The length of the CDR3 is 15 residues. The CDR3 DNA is TGCAGTGCTAGACGGGGAGTGAGCTCCTACAATGAGCAGTACTTC. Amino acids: CSARRGVSSYNEQYF.

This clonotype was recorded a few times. The CDR3 reads CASSQGGMDEQYF. For the CDR3, the DNA is TGCGCCAGCAGCCAAGGGGGCATGGACGAGCAGTACTTC. The chain carries TRBV4-3 and TRBJ2-7; D may be TRBD1 (5 bases). Germline V lookup: CDR1 LGHNA, CDR2 YSLEER. The CDR3 extends over 13 amino acids. The germline V and J ends were trimmed by 1 base and 5 bases, with 9 bases remaining between them.

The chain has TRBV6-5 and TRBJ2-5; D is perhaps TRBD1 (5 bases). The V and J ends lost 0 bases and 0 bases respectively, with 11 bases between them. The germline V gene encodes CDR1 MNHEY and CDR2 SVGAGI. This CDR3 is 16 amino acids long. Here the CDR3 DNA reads TGTGCCAGCAGTTACTCTGGGGCTCTCAACCAAGAGACCCAGTACTTC. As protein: CASSYSGALNQETQYF.

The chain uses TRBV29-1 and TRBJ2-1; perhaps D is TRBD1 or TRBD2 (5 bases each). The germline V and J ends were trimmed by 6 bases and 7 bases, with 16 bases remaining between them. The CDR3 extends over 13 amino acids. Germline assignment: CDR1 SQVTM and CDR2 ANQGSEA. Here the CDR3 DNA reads TGCAGCGTGCTGGGACCCAGGTCGAATGAGCAGTTCTTC. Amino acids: CSVLGPRSNEQFF.

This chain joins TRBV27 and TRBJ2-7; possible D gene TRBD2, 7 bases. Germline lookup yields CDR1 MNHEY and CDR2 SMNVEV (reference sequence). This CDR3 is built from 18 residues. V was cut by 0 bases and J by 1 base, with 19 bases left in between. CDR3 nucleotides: TGTGCCAGCAGTTTATCGAGGGGGGGACCGCCGAGTTCCTACGAGCAGTACTTC. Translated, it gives CASSLSRGGPPSSYEQYF.

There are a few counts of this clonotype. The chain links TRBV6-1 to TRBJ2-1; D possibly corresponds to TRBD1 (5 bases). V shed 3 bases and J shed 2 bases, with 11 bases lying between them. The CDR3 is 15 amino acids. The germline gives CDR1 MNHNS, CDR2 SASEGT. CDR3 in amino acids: CASSEDTPTYNEQFF. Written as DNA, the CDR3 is TGTGCCAGCAGTGAGGACACTCCGACCTACAATGAGCAGTTCTTC.

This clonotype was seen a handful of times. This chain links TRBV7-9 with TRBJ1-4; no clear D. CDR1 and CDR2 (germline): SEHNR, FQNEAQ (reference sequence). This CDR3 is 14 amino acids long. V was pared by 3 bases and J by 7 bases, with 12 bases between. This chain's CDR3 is CASSLNQGREKLFF. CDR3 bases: TGTGCCAGCAGCTTGAACCAAGGCCGTGAAAAACTGTTTTTT.

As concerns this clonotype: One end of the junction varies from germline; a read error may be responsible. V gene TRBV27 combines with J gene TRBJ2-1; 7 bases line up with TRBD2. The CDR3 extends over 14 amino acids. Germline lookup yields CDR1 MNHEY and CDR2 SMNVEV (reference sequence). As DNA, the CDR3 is TGTGCCCGCAGTCTCGTACTAGCGAACAATGAGCAGTTCTTC. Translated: CARSLVLANNEQFF.

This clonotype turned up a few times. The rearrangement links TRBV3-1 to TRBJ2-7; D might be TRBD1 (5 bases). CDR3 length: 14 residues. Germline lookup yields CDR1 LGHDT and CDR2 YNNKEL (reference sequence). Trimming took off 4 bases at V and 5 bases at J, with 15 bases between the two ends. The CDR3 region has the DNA TGTGCCAGCAGCCCAACAGTAGGGGCTCACGAGCAGTACTTC. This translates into CASSPTVGAHEQYF.

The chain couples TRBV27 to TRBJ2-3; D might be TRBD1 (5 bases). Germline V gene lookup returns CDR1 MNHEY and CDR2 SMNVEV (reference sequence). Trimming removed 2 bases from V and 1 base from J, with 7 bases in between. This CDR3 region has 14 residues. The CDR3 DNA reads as TGTGCCAGCAGTTTACAGACAGGCACAGATACGCAGTATTTT. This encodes CASSLQTGTDTQYF.

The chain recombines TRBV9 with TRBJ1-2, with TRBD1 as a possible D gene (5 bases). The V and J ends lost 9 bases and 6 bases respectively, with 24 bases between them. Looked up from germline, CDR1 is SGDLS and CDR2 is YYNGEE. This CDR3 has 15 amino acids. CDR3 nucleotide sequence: TGTGCCACCTCCCGGGATGGGACCTCACCTAATGGCTACACCTTC. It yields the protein CATSRDGTSPNGYTF.

For the CDR3, the DNA is TGTGCCAGCAGCGTTTCGTGGCTTAACTATGGCTACACCTTC. It codes for CASSVSWLNYGYTF. V gene TRBV2 combines with J gene TRBJ1-2, with unresolved D. This CDR3 comprises 14 residues. Germline-derived CDR1 and CDR2 are SNHLY and FYNNEI. The V end was cut by 6 bases, the J end by 1 base, with 12 bases between.

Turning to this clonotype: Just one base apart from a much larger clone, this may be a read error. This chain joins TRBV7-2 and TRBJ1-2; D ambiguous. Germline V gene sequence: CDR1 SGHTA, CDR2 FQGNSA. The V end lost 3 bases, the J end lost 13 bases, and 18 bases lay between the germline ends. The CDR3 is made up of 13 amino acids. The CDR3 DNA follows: TGTGCCAGCAGCTTCGGCGAGAAGTATCGCTGCACCTTC. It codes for CASSFGEKYRCTF.

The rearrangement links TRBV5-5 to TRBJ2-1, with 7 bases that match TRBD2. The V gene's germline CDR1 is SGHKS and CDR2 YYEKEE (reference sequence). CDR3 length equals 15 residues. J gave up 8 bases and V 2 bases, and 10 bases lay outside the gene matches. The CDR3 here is CASSFSGFLGDEQFF. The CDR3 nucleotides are TGTGCCAGCAGCTTTAGCGGGTTTCTCGGGGATGAGCAGTTCTTC.

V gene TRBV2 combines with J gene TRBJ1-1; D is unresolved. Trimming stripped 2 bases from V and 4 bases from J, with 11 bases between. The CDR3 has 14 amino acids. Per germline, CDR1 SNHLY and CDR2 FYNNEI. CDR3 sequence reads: CASSELGSLTEAFF. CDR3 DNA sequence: TGTGCCAGCAGTGAATTGGGGAGCCTCACTGAAGCTTTCTTT.

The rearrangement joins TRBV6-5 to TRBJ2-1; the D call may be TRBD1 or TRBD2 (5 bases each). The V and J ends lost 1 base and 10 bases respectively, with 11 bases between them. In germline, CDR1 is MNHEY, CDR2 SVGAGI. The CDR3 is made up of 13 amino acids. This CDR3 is CASSYLGVGEQFF. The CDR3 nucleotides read TGTGCCAGCAGTTACTTGGGGGTTGGAGAGCAGTTCTTC.

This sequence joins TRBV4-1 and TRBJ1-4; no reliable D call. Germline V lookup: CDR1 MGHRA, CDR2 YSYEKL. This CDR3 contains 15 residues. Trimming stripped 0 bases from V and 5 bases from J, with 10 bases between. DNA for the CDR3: TGCGCCAGCAGCCAAGATCAGGTGGGAAATGAAAAACTGTTTTTT. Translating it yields CASSQDQVGNEKLFF.

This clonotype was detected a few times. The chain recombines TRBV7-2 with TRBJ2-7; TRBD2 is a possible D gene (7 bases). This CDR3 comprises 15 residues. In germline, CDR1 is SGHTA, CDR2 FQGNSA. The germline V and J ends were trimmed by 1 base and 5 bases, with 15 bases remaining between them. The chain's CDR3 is CASSLVGGQIHEQYF. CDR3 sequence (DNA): TGTGCCAGCAGCTTAGTGGGGGGGCAAATCCACGAGCAGTACTTC.

CDR3 region: CASSPFNPSGANVLTF. Written as DNA, the CDR3 is TGTGCCAGCAGCCCTTTTAACCCCTCTGGGGCCAACGTCCTGACTTTC. The chain carries TRBV7-2 and TRBJ2-6; D not certain. The V end was cut by 5 bases, the J end by 0 bases, with 11 bases between. CDR1 is SGHTA and CDR2 is FQGNSA in the germline V gene. The CDR3 has 16 residues. Drawing the rest from reference TRBV7-2 and TRBJ2-6, the complete variable domain is GAGVSQSPSNKVTEKGKDVELRCDPISGHTALYWYRQSLGQGLEFLIYFQGNSAPDKSGLPSDRFSAERTGGSVSTLTIQRTQQEDSAVYLCASSPFNPSGANVLTFGAGSRLTVL.

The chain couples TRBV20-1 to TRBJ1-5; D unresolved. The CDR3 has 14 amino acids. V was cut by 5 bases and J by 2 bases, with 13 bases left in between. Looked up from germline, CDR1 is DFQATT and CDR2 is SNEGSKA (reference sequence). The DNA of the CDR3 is TGCAGTGCTGGGAAACAGTACGGCAATCAGCCCCAGCATTTT. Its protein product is CSAGKQYGNQPQHF.

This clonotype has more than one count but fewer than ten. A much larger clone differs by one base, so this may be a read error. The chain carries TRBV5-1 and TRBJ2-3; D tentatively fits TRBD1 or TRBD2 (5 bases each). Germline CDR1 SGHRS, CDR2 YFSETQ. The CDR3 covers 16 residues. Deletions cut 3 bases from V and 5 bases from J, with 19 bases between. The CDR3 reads CASSYLPGRGKDTQYF. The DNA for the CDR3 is TGCGCCAGCAGCTACTTACCGGGACGGGGAAAAGATACGCAGTATTTT.

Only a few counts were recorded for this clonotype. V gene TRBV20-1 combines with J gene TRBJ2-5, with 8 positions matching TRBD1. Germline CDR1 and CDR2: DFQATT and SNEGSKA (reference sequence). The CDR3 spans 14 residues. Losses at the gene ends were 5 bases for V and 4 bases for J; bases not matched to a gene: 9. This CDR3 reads CSAGSGQARETQYF. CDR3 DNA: TGCAGTGCTGGATCGGGACAGGCGCGAGAGACCCAGTACTTC.

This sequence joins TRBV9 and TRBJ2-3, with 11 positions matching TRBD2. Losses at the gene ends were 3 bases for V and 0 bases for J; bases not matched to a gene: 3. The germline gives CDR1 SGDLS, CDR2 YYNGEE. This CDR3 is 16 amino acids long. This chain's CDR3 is CASSGGLAESTDTQYF. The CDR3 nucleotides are TGTGCCAGCAGCGGGGGACTAGCGGAGAGCACAGATACGCAGTATTTT.